The clone carrying this T cell receptor beta chain was observed many times. Its antigen is unidentified. The data belong to a study of T-cell reconstitution after alpha-beta-depleted transplantation in children. This sample's TCRbeta library carried unique molecular identifier barcodes. TCRdb re-called the PCR reads through MiXCR, storing one row per CDR3 protein. The repertoire includes about 190,000 distinct CDR3 sequences, around 10% of them detected once, and about 13% sits in the top ten. Study-level results: Surviving recipient T cells and intrathymic progenitors accounted for some patients' high TCRbeta diversity at day 60.

Here the sequenced sample was PBMCs, taken before TCRalphabeta/CD19-depleted stem cell transplant. The receptor was isolated from a boy under 10 years old with acute myeloid leukemia, due to receive a stem cell transplant.

The CDR3 reads CASSEYREQETQYF. The CDR3 coding sequence is TGTGCCAGCAGTGAATACAGGGAGCAAGAGACCCAGTACTTC. The chain couples TRBV25-1 to TRBJ2-5, with D perhaps being TRBD1 or TRBD2 (5 bases each). Germline CDR1 reads MGHDK; CDR2 reads SYGVNS. The CDR3 is 14 amino acids. V gave up 0 bases and J gave up 2 bases, with 7 bases separating them.